The subject of this entry is one T cell receptor (beta chain). The RNA, about 0.45 to 1 ug, was put through reverse transcription using random hexamers. immunoSEQ multiplex PCR amplified TCR beta CDR3 across 54 Vbeta, 13 Jbeta. A single record per CDR3 protein comes from TCRdb applying MiXCR to the immunoSEQ multiplex PCR reads. The sample shows about 210,000 distinct CDR3 sequences, 95% of them seen only once. This record comes from a study of CD8 T cells in Susac syndrome. Peripheral blood CD8+ and CD4+ T cells were profiled by TCR beta sequencing. As controls, healthy donors matched for age and sex were used. Negative isolation was used for CD8+ and CD4+ T cells and FACS enrichment for TEMRA cells. The CDR3 extends over 11 amino acids. CDR1 DFQATT and CDR2 SNEGSKA come from the germline V gene (reference sequence).

This chain joins TRBV20-1 and TRBJ1-4; D gene ambiguous. The clonotype was recovered from a human donor in good health. Material: CD4+ T cells from PBMCs. Written as DNA, the CDR3 is TGCAGCACGATGGAGTTGGGAAAACTGTTTTTT. It encodes CSTMELGKLFF.